This T cell receptor beta chain appears in the sequencing data of a study of identical twins. MiXCR, applied by TCRdb to the 5' RACE reads, yields one record per CDR3 protein. This sample yields approximately 700,000 distinct CDR3 sequences, of which roughly 18% are seen a single time; less than 15% belongs to the top ten. CDR3 length equals 16 residues. CDR1 is GTSNPN, CDR2 SVGIG, per germline (reference sequence). V gave up 4 bases and J gave up 3 bases; unmatched junction bases: 12. These data were also filed under a second study, of T cells expressing NK-cell markers.

The source is a woman aged 18-29 years in good health. This chain links TRBV30 with TRBJ2-5; 9 bases fit TRBD2. The sample was PBMCs. CDR3 nucleotides: TGTGCCTGGAAAAAGGAGCGGGAGGTGATCAAAGAGACCCAGTACTTC. It codes for CAWKKEREVIKETQYF.